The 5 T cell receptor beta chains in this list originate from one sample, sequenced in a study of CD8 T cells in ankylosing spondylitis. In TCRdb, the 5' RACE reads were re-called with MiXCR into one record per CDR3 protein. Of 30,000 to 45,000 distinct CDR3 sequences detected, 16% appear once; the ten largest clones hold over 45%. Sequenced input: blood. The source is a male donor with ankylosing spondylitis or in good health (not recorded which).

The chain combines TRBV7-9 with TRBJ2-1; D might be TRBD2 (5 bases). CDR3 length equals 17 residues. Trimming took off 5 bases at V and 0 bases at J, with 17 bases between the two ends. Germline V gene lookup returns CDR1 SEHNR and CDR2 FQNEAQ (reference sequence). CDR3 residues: CASSATPKRSSYNEQFF. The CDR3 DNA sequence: TGTGCCAGCAGCGCCACCCCGAAGCGGAGCTCCTACAATGAGCAGTTCTTC.

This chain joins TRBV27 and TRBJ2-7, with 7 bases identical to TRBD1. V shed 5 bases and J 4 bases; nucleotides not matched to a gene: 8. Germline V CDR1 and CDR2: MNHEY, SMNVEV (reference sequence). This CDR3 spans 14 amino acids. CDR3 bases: TGTGCCAGCAGTACCCGACAGGGCGTGTACGAGCAGTACGTC. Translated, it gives CASSTRQGVYEQYV.

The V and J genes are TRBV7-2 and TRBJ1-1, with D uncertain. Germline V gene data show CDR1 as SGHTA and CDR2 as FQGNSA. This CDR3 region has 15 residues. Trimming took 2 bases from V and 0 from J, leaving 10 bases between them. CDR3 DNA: TGTGCCAGCAGCTTAATGGCGGGTATGAACACTGAAGCTTTCTTT. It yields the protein CASSLMAGMNTEAFF. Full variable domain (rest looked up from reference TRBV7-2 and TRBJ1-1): GAGVSQSPSNKVTEKGKDVELRCDPISGHTALYWYRQSLGQGLEFLIYFQGNSAPDKSGLPSDRFSAERTGGSVSTLTIQRTQQEDSAVYLCASSLMAGMNTEAFFGQGTRLTVV.

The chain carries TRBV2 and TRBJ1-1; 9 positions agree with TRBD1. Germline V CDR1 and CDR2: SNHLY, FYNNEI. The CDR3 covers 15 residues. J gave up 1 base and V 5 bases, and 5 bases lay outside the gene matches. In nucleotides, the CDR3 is TGTGCCAGCAGTCCGGACAGGGGCTCGAACACTGAAGCTTTCTTT. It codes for CASSPDRGSNTEAFF.

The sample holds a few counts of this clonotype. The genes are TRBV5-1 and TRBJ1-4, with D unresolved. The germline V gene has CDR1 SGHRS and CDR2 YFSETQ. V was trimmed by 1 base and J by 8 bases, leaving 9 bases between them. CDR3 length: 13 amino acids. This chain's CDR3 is CASSLTLGEKLFF. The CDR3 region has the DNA TGCGCCAGCAGCTTGACCCTAGGAGAAAAACTGTTTTTT.